The present entry profiles one TCR beta chain with its context. Its binding antigen is unknown. Per-nucleotide qualities are absent, and no much larger clonotype sits a single base away. This specimen belongs to a study of cytomegalovirus exposure and HLA in healthy donors (dated by TCRdb to between 2016 and 2019). About the investigation overall: In an earlier analysis of 587 of the donors, 276 Gb of sequence data and just under 120 million unique TCR beta sequences from roughly 190 million T cells were reported. An early release covering more than 500 HLA-typed donors comprised roughly 300 gigabases of sequencing data and around 86 million unique TCR sequences. Of the roughly 400 genotyped donors, 81% fell in the genetic ancestry cluster associated with self-reported Caucasian donors. The aim of the study was to test whether cataloging public T cell receptors could identify signatures of past pathogen exposure. Using immunosequencing, the study profiled T cell repertoires from roughly 650 subjects and related those repertoires to cytomegalovirus serostatus. A separate validation cohort of about 110 different subjects was used in addition to the roughly 640-subject first cohort. High-throughput TCR immunosequencing, statistical association of individual TCRs with disease status, and machine learning were combined to predict cytomegalovirus infection status. In a later analysis, previously published TCR beta repertoires from 600 to 850 donors were re-analyzed and high-resolution HLA genotyping was added so that TCR occurrence patterns could be studied. In the later analysis, no new phenotypic data were used to find candidate immune exposures; instead, reliance was placed on TCR beta sequences and their occurrence across donors. To decide whether each TCR beta V gene segment behaved as functional or pseudogenic, an earlier analysis of approximately 590 of the donors relied on high-throughput TCR beta sequencing. Donor age, sex, ethnicity and CMV serostatus were compiled together with the repertoire data. A later genetic analysis took genome-wide SNP genotypes for about three fifths of the 666 donors and used that subset as a discovery cohort. All discovery cohort repertoires had been generated on a single sequencing platform. Both class I and class II loci were covered by HLA typing, at four-digit resolution. The number of typed donors differed by locus: about 629-640 for A, B, C, DRB1 and DQB1; approximately 520 for DQA1; some 590 for DPA1; and about 450 for DPB1. About five DR-DQ haplotypes were treated as single units for association and clustering because of strong linkage in the cohort. On average, around 240,000 unique TCR beta nucleotide sequences were sequenced per donor among a few hundred genotyped donors of the cohort, with around 19% of those sequences being non-productive. Results the study describes overall, beyond this receptor: A further reported finding was that TCR beta sequences accurately predicted the HLA-A and HLA-B alleles for most subjects in the first cohort. In both the original and validation cohorts, the classifier was reported to diagnose cytomegalovirus status with high specificity and sensitivity. Roughly uniform sequencing depth across donors was assumed in presence/absence analyses, although this assumption may not hold. For the cohort, immune exposure information was limited to CMV serostatus. The authors suggested that the approach could potentially be generalized to other disease states and immunological phenotypes. According to a later genetic analysis, donors in an Asian-associated ancestry cluster had fewer N-insertions in productive TCRs than the approximately 610-donor mean. Correlated functional status among segregating V segments might be attributable to linkage disequilibrium, but an unknown experimental factor could not be ruled out. The 87-base-pair reads could not distinguish some IMGT-functional V segments, including TRBV6-2 and TRBV6-3, so those segments were excluded. When HLA alleles, especially DR and DQ, strongly co-occurred, TCR associations were difficult to assign to individual alleles. Most TCR sequences were seen in very few donors, while some public TCRs were found in many individuals. In a later analysis, several top co-occurrence clusters were reported to appear linked to parvovirus B19, influenza, CMV and Epstein-Barr virus. V-gene and J-gene trimming of TCR beta chains was associated with a missense DCLRE1C variant in a later genetic analysis, and the association was replicated in an independent cohort. This cohort had only TCR beta chains sequenced, and the lack of alpha or paired-chain data limited which features could be detected. A few of the identified cytomegalovirus-associated TCR beta chains were confirmed in vitro to be specific for cytomegalovirus antigens. In the study, some 160 TCR beta chains were listed as associated with cytomegalovirus. A later analysis found that TCR association rates varied across HLA loci, with DRB1 alleles showing the most associated TCRs and HLA-C alleles the fewest. Because HLA typing was unavailable for some donors at each locus, only the typed subset was used in association tests. In an earlier analysis of 587 of the donors, most TCR beta V segments appeared in productive rearrangements about 87% or about 30% of the time, broadly matching IMGT annotations. The earlier analysis of 587 of the donors excluded some 16 rarely observed V segments, including chromosome 9 orphons, because counts were too low. In a later analysis, some 18,000 TCR beta sequences were associated with specific HLA alleles at a false discovery rate of 0.05. A cluster of highly shared sequence variants was judged likely to represent a technical artifact of the sequencing pipeline. Most CMV-associated TCR beta chains appeared to be HLA-restricted in a later analysis, and the HLA associations seemed to be driven largely by CMV exposure. Compared with equally common non-associated chains, HLA-associated TCR beta chains in a later analysis were more clonally expanded and had lower generation probabilities.

Library preparation used the immunoSEQ multiplex PCR assay. For the multiplex PCR, a mixture combining 60 forward primers for TCR Vbeta segments and 13 reverse primers for TCR Jbeta segments was used. The CDR3 region of rearranged TCR beta genes was amplified from genomic DNA by a multiplex PCR assay. On the Illumina HiSeq System, the amplified TCR beta libraries were sequenced as 87-base-pair reads. In the source study's methods: Across the 500 to 700 repertoires, a later analysis counted 80 million or so unique TCR beta chains, about 10 million of which were shared by at least two donors. To remove PCR and sequencing errors, raw reads were error-corrected and collapsed into unique sequences using a nearest-neighbor algorithm that merged closely related sequences. CDR3 sequences were aligned to IMGT reference sequences to assign V, D and J gene segments. For a sequence to be retained, at least a six-nucleotide match to both a V gene segment and a J gene segment was required. Rearrangements were classified as productive when the CDR3 lacked stop codons and remained in frame with V and J, and all other rearrangements were classified as non-productive. Following IMGT convention, CDR3 was defined as the stretch from the second conserved V-encoded cysteine up to the conserved J-encoded phenylalanine. The earlier analysis of about 570 of the donors excluded any sequence lacking an unambiguous match to a single V gene segment. In an earlier analysis of 450 to 700 of the donors, V segments were called functional above 56.7% productive rearrangements and were called segregating when the between-donor standard deviation exceeded 5%. A statistical classification framework was built to diagnose cytomegalovirus status from the catalog of TCR beta chain sequences. A later analysis assigned V and J genes by comparing TCR nucleotide sequences with IMGT/GENE-DB human TR gene sequences. In a later analysis, CDR3 sequences and most-parsimonious VDJ recombination scenarios were assigned using the TCRdist pipeline. In a later analysis, every TCR beta chain was defined by the combination of its CDR3 amino acid sequence and its V-gene family, and reads without a unique V-gene family were dropped. To address suspected cross-contamination and a sequencing artifact, a later analysis removed approximately 590 highly shared, low-generation-probability nucleotide sequences. For each public chain, a later analysis derived a clonal expansion index from normalized ranks of inferred template counts within each repertoire. Generation probabilities in a later analysis came from a VDJ recombination model fitted to out-of-frame rearrangements, and those results were checked against IGoR. Hypergeometric tests were used in a later analysis to score TCR-TCR, TCR-HLA and TCR-CMV co-occurrence, with a repertoire-size bias correction applied to the TCR pairs. False discovery rates were estimated in a later analysis by permuting HLA or CMV assignments 20 times. In a later analysis, co-occurring TCRs were grouped using DBSCAN, and TCRdist sequence similarity was added for clustering within HLA-allele-positive subsets. Co-occurrence clustering excluded repertoires with fewer than 30,000 or more than 120,000 public chains, plus five with anomalous nucleotide sharing. This immuneACCESS table, as held by TCRdb, lists in-frame sequences with V and J called but not all clones. Of the missing ones, under half trace to an unresolved V gene in checked studies; the others have no known cause. Clone size and the V and J calls come from that table; the DNA yielded D and trimming. This sample has about 140,000 clones in its table, and more than 70% of those were observed once. Of the sample, around 2.5% falls within the top ten clones.

In total, 600 or so healthy bone marrow donors made up the cohort. At the time of sampling, every cohort member was nominally healthy, though immune exposures that went unrecorded were likely present. The donor tested CMV seronegative, placing the donor among the approximately 400 seronegative members of the cohort. Each donor provided a peripheral blood sample, and peripheral blood mononuclear cells were used for TCR beta sequencing. The Qiagen DNeasy Blood Extraction Kit was used to extract genomic DNA from the blood cell samples. Trimming takes 7 bases from V and 8 bases from J, and the germline ends sit 14 bases apart. The CDR3 runs 13 amino acids, cysteine and phenylalanine included. Only the CDR3 DNA is retained, 39 bases long and in frame from the first base. The germline V gene encodes CDR1 MNHEY and CDR2 SVGAGI.

The sequence derives from a man aged 45 to 65 in good health and CMV-seronegative. The sample was PBMCs. This receptor chain uses TRBV6-5 and TRBJ1-4, with the D gene not clear enough to name. CDR3 protein: CASTYSTGEKLFF. The nucleotide sequence reads as follows: TGTGCCAGCACCTACTCGACTGGGGAAAAACTGTTTTTT.